The 10 T cell receptor beta chains below all came from one sample that was sequenced in a study of human T cells and chemical hapten exposure. Described time point: patch test 1, 2 weeks after DPC sensitization. Sample treatment: therapeutic diphenylcyclopropenone sensitization with weekly scalp DPC. MiXCR, applied by TCRdb to the RACE reads, yields one record per CDR3 protein. The top ten clones hold 7% to 10% of a sample with some 350,000 distinct CDR3 sequences, around 7% of them seen once. This material consisted of whole blood, taken in connection with sensitization to the hapten diphenylcyclopropenone (DPC). The receptor source for this set is a woman aged 18-29 years with alopecia areata. Some clones in this sample may be carry-over from other donors' samples.

This clonotype was seen only a few times. This rearrangement joins TRBV2 to TRBJ1-4; perhaps TRBD1 as D (6 bases). The V end was cut by 4 bases, the J end by 4 bases, with 7 bases between. The CDR3 is 13 residues long. Looked up from germline, CDR1 is SNHLY and CDR2 is FYNNEI. CDR3 loop: CASSGQVNEKLFF. CDR3 DNA: TGTGCCAGCAGTGGACAGGTTAATGAAAAACTGTTTTTT.

This clonotype was counted between two and nine times. The V and J genes are TRBV7-2 and TRBJ1-4; 7 bases are shared with TRBD1. This CDR3 region has 15 residues. Germline-derived CDR1 and CDR2 are SGHTA and FQGNSA. Losses at the gene ends were 5 bases for V and 1 base for J; bases not matched to a gene: 4. CDR3 nucleotide sequence: TGTGCCAGCAGCCCCCAGGGGGAAACTAATGAAAAACTGTTTTTT. Encoded protein: CASSPQGETNEKLFF.

This clonotype occurred a few times. This chain links TRBV25-1 with TRBJ2-1, with D perhaps TRBD2 (7 bases). Germline-derived CDR1 and CDR2 are MGHDK and SYGVNS. V was shortened by 2 bases and J by 6 bases, with 14 bases between the two germline ends. The CDR3 extends over 15 amino acids. CDR3 nucleotides: TGTGCCAGCAGTGAACCGGGGGGCCTAACCAATGAGCAGTTCTTC. Translation gives CASSEPGGLTNEQFF.

The chain recombines TRBV5-4 with TRBJ2-1, with 14 bases that match TRBD2. The germline gives CDR1 SGHNT, CDR2 YYREEE (reference sequence). This CDR3 has 19 residues. V gave up 3 bases and J gave up 0 bases; unmatched junction bases: 8. The CDR3 sequence: CASSSGGLAGASSYNEQFF. The CDR3 DNA sequence: TGTGCCAGCAGCTCAGGGGGACTAGCGGGGGCTAGCTCCTACAATGAGCAGTTCTTC.

The CDR3 coding sequence is TGTGCCATCAGTGATTGGGCCGACTTGGACGAGCAGTACTTC. Its protein product is CAISDWADLDEQYF. The chain is built from TRBV10-3 and TRBJ2-7, with D unresolved. Germline CDR1 is ENHRY and CDR2 is SYGVKD. V dropped 3 bases and J dropped 5 bases, with 14 bases sitting between them. CDR3 length: 14 residues.

This clonotype has a count of ten or more. V and J are TRBV5-6 and TRBJ2-3; 12 bases fit TRBD2. Germline trimming cut 4 bases from V and 5 bases from J; bases unmatched to any gene: 5. This CDR3 has 15 residues. Germline loops: CDR1 SGHDT, CDR2 YYEEEE. DNA of the CDR3: TGTGCCAGCAGCCGAATACTAGCGGGGGGAGATACGCAGTATTTT. Protein sequence: CASSRILAGGDTQYF.

This clonotype was seen a few times. This chain connects TRBV6-1 to TRBJ2-7; D is ambiguous. Trimming removed 7 bases at V and 1 base at J, with 11 bases between. The CDR3 is 13 residues long. In germline, CDR1 is MNHNS, CDR2 SASEGT. DNA of the CDR3: TGTGCCAGCACTACGCATATATCCTACGAGCAGTACTTC. Translating gives CASTTHISYEQYF.

This clonotype was seen repeatedly, ten times or more. This chain links TRBV27 with TRBJ2-7; D not resolved. Trimming cost V 5 bases and J 0 bases, with 14 bases left between them. This CDR3 is 15 amino acids long. The V gene's germline CDR1 is MNHEY and CDR2 SMNVEV (reference sequence). This chain's CDR3 is CASSPTEMLSYEQYF. CDR3 nucleotides: TGTGCCAGCAGTCCCACTGAAATGCTCTCCTACGAGCAGTACTTC.

This clonotype was picked up many times. This chain uses TRBV7-9 with TRBJ2-3; D is possibly TRBD1 or TRBD2 (5 bases each). Trimming removed 9 bases from V and 0 bases from J, with 16 bases in between. The CDR3 consists of 15 residues. Germline V gene data show CDR1 as SEHNR and CDR2 as FQNEAQ (reference sequence). The CDR3 region is CASLPGRLSTDTQYF. In DNA, the CDR3 is TGTGCCAGTTTGCCGGGACGCTTAAGCACAGATACGCAGTATTTT. The full variable domain, its missing parts supplied by reference TRBV7-9 and TRBJ2-3, is DTGVSQNPRHKITKRGQNVTFRCDPISEHNRLYWYRQTLGQGPEFLTYFQNEAQLEKSRLLSDRFSAERPKGSFSTLEIQRTEQGDSAMYLCASLPGRLSTDTQYFGPGTRLTVL.

This clonotype was detected many times. The chain links TRBV10-3 to TRBJ1-2; possible D gene TRBD1, 6 bases. The CDR3 runs to 16 residues. Germline V gives CDR1 ENHRY, CDR2 SYGVKD. Trimming cost V 0 bases and J 6 bases, with 17 bases left between them. The CDR3 DNA reads as TGTGCCATCAGTGAGTCAGAAAGAATTGCAGGGGATGGCTACACCTTC. This encodes CAISESERIAGDGYTF.